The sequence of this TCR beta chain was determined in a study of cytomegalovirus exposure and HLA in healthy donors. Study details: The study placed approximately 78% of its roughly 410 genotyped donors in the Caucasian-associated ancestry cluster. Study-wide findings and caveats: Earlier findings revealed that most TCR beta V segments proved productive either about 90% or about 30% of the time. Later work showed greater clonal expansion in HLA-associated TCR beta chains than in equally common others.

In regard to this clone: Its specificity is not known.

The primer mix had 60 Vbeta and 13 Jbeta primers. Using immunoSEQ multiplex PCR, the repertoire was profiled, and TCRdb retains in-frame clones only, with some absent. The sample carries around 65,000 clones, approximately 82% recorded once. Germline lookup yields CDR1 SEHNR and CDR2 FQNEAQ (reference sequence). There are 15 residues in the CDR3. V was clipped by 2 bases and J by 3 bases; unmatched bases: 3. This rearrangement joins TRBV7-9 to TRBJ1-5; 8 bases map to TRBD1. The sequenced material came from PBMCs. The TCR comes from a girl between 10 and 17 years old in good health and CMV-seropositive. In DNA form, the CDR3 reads TGTGCCAGCAGCTTACAGGGGGCGAACAATCAGCCCCAGCATTTT. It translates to CASSLQGANNQPQHF.